The sequence of this T cell receptor (beta chain) was determined in a study of blood T cell repertoires in COVID-19. The overall study: PBMCs, B-cell-depleted T cells, or T cells were the source of the cDNA or gDNA that made up the material.

Germline CDR1 is MDHEN and CDR2 is SYDVKM. V was cut by 7 bases and J by 2 bases, with 15 bases left in between. The CDR3 is made up of 15 amino acids. The table came from immunoSEQ multiplex PCR; TCRdb's copy has only in-frame clones and leaves some out. Of tens of thousands of clones in the sample, roughly 87% were seen once. The sequence derives from a man aged 45-65 years with acute or convalescent COVID-19. Material: peripheral blood. The chain combines TRBV28 with TRBJ2-1, with D possibly TRBD2 on 6 matching bases. CDR3 sequence: CASIGSRATYNEQFF. The CDR3 DNA sequence: TGTGCCAGCATCGGGAGTAGGGCTACCTACAATGAGCAGTTCTTC.